The T cell receptor beta chain under discussion was sequenced for a study of vaccination effects on CD4 cells after COVID-19. Whole-study context: Post-vaccine specimens were collected at a median of 72 days following the second dose.

The repertoire was sequenced with immunoSEQ multiplex PCR; TCRdb's copy has only in-frame clones and lacks some. Among about 61,000 clones listed, 73% were seen once. As regards this clone: Antigen unknown.

Antigen-specific CD4+ T cells expanded by the ViraFEST assay with viral peptide pools were then sequenced. Isolating CD4+ T cells followed roughly ten days of culture. Participants each got two BNT162b2 or mRNA-1273 vaccine doses. Germline assignment: CDR1 SGHVS and CDR2 FQNEAQ. The CDR3 contains 13 residues. Trimming took off 5 bases at V and 7 bases at J, with 14 bases between the two ends. Regarding the study as a whole: Healthy vaccinees showed cross-reactivity with common cold coronaviruses in only 1 of 255 vaccine-induced clones.

This rearrangement joins TRBV7-8 to TRBJ1-2; D is possibly TRBD1 (5 bases). The receptor was derived from a human donor who received a COVID-19 vaccine. Here the sequenced sample was CD4+ T cells from PBMCs cultured with HCoV-229E spike peptides, taken after COVID-19 vaccination. The CDR3 loop reads CASSPTRGGGYTF. CDR3 sequence (DNA): TGTGCCAGCAGCCCGACCCGGGGGGGTGGCTACACCTTC.